This T cell receptor beta chain was profiled in a study of monozygotic twins with inflammatory bowel disease. Findings and caveats of the study: Healthy twins showed more clonotype sharing with others than IBD patients, especially patients with disease activity. The analysis did not separate different T cell subtypes.

Turning to this clonotype: The antigen is unknown.

The quantity of total RNA per TCR library was 3500 ng. UMIs that had a 6-nucleotide sample barcode were put in using template switching. With the 5' RACE reads reprocessed, TCRdb shows one record per CDR3 protein and no DNA. The sample has approximately 210,000 distinct CDR3 sequences, and its top ten clones hold around 7.6%. CDR3 length equals 13 residues. V gene TRBV12-3 or TRBV12-4 combines with J gene TRBJ1-2; lacking DNA, the TRBD1 call made by TCRdb goes unchecked. Sequencing used blood. The TCR originated in a human donor with ulcerative colitis or Crohn's disease, or a healthy co-twin of an affected twin (not recorded which). CDR3 sequence: CASSPGGAYGYTF.